In its sample, the clone carrying this TCR beta chain was seen many times. Disease in donors with ophthalmopathy had moderate-to-severe activity, CAS ≥3, NOSPECS ≥4 and under 3 months' duration. The data derive from a study of Graves' ophthalmopathy and Graves' hyperthyroidism. The TCR beta CDR3 regions underwent amplification from RNA transcripts. HTBI-primed first-round RT-PCR preceded second-round multiplex PCR. Each CDR3 protein gets one entry after TCRdb re-called the multiplex PCR reads with MiXCR. This sample has about 340,000 distinct CDR3 sequences, with 15% to 20% found just once. Looked up from germline, CDR1 is LNHNV and CDR2 is YYDKDF (reference sequence). The length of the CDR3 is 13 residues. Trimming pared 0 bases from V and 2 bases from J, leaving 4 bases between.

The V and J genes are TRBV15 and TRBJ1-2; D gene unclear. This receptor was taken from an adult man with Graves' ophthalmopathy. The sequenced sample was peripheral blood. The CDR3 here is CATSREGNYGYTF. The CDR3 DNA follows: TGTGCCACCAGCAGAGAAGGGAACTATGGCTACACCTTC.